This entry features one T cell receptor (beta chain) sequence. This specimen comes from a study of identical twins. TCRdb ran MiXCR on the 5' RACE reads and lists one entry per CDR3 protein. The data hold under 300,000 distinct CDR3 sequences, with about 13% observed a single time. Germline values: CDR1 SGHTA, CDR2 FQGNSA. Deletions cut 3 bases from V and 7 bases from J, with 9 bases between. This CDR3 spans 13 amino acids. This sample was shared with a second study, whose subject was yellow fever vaccine responses in identical twins. This second report adds: Twins' vaccine T cell responses were reported to seem partly convergent and partly personalized.

The TCR originated in a woman between 18 and 29 years old in good health. What was sequenced was memory (CD45RO+) T cells sorted from blood. The rearrangement joins TRBV7-2 to TRBJ2-2; weak D call: TRBD2 (6 bases). CDR3 loop: CASSFLTSGELFF. CDR3 DNA: TGTGCCAGCAGCTTCCTGACTAGCGGGGAGCTGTTTTTT.